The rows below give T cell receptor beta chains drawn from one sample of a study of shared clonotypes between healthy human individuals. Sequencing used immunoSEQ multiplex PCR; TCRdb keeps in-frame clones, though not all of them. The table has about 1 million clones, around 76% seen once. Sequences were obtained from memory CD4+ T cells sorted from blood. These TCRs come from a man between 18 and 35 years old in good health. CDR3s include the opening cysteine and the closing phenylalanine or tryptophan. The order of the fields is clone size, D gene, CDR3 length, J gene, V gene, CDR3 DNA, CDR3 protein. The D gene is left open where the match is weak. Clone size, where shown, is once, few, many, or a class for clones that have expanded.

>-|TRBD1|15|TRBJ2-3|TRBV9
TGTGCCAGCAGCGTTAGGACAGGGGGTTCAGATACGCAGTATTTT
CASSVRTGGSDTQYF
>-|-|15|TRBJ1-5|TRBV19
TGTGCCAGTAGGGGGGGGCAGGCAAGCAATCAGCCCCAGCATTTT
CASRGGQASNQPQHF
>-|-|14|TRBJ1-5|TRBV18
TGTGCCAGCTCACCAGCAGTTAGCAATCAGCCCCAGCATTTT
CASSPAVSNQPQHF
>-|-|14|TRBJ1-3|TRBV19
TGTGCCAGTACTTCGACCGGGACTGGAAACACCATATATTTT
CASTSTGTGNTIYF
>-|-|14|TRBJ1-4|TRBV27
TGTGCCAGCAGGAGCATTGGGGGAAATGAAAAACTGTTTTTT
CASRSIGGNEKLFF
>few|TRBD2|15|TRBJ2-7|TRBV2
TGTGCCAGCAGTGGGGGAGGGATCGTTATCCACGAGCAGTACTTC
CASSGGGIVIHEQYF
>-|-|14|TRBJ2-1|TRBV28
TGTGCCAGCGTTACGGGCTCACGGAACAATGAGCAGTTCTTC
CASVTGSRNNEQFF
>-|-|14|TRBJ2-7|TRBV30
TGTGCCTGGAGTGTACCCATGAAACACTACGAGCAGTACTTC
CAWSVPMKHYEQYF
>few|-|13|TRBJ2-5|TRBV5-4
TGTGCCAGCAGCTTGGTCCTCGGAGAGACCCAGTACTTC
CASSLVLGETQYF
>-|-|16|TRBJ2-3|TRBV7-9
TGTGCCAGCAGCTTAGTGGTTGTGGGCGGGGAAGATACGCAGTATTTT
CASSLVVVGGEDTQYF
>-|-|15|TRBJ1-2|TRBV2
TGTGCCAGCGGGCTTGGGGCATCTGCTAACTATGGCTACACCTTC
CASGLGASANYGYTF
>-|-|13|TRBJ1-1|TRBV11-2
TGTGCCAGCAGCTTCTCAACGGGGACTGAAGCTTTCTTT
CASSFSTGTEAFF
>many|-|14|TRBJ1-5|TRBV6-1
TGTGCCAGCAGTGCGGGCCCTAGCAATCAGCCCCAGCATTTT
CASSAGPSNQPQHF
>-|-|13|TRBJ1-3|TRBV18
TGTGCCAGCTCACCAGCTCGTGGAAACACCATATATTTT
CASSPARGNTIYF
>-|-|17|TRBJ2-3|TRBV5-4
TGTGCCAGCAGCTTGGGCGGGGCCTCCCGTGGCACAGATACGCAGTATTTT
CASSLGGASRGTDTQYF